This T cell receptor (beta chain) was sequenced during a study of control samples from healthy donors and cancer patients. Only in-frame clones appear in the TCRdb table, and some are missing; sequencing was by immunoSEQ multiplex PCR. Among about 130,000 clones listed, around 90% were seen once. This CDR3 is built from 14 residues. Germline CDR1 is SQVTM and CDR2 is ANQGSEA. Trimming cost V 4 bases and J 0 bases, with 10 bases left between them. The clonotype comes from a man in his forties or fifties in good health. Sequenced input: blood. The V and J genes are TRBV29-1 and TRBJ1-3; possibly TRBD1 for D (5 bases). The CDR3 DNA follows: TGCAGCGTTGTAGGGGATGGCTCTGGAAACACCATATATTTT. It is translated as CSVVGDGSGNTIYF.